The 13 T cell receptor beta chains listed next were all sequenced from one sample in a study of cytomegalovirus exposure and HLA in healthy donors. The PCR employed 60 Vbeta primers together with 13 Jbeta primers. Data came from immunoSEQ multiplex PCR; TCRdb stores just in-frame clones and leaves some out. Of 100,000 to 150,000 clones listed, roughly three quarters were seen once; the top ten hold 0.94%. The specimen was PBMCs. All receptors derive from an older woman in good health and CMV-seronegative.

The gene calls are TRBV28 and TRBJ2-1; 8 bases are a match to TRBD2. Losses at the gene ends were 5 bases for V and 1 base for J; bases not matched to a gene: 10. Per the germline V gene, CDR1 is MDHEN and CDR2 is SYDVKM. This CDR3 contains 17 residues. CDR3 loop: CASSGTLSGGSYNEQFF. DNA for the CDR3: TGTGCCAGCAGTGGCACCCTTTCGGGGGGGTCCTACAATGAGCAGTTCTTC.

This clone was counted only a few times. The CDR3 region is CASSSPGQGSSVEQFF. The DNA of the CDR3 is TGTGCCAGCAGTTCCCCGGGACAGGGGTCCTCGGTTGAGCAGTTCTTC. The chain employs TRBV28 and TRBJ2-1, with 10 positions matching TRBD1. V shed 4 bases, J shed 9 bases, and the junction held 12 bases outside the gene matches. CDR1 is MDHEN and CDR2 is SYDVKM in the germline V gene. The length of the CDR3 is 16 residues.

The DNA for the CDR3 is TGCGCCAGCAGCTTGGCACAGTTTAATGAAAAACTGTTTTTT. It yields the protein CASSLAQFNEKLFF. This chain uses TRBV5-1 with TRBJ1-4, with unresolved D. Germline CDR1 is SGHRS and CDR2 is YFSETQ. The germline V and J ends were trimmed by 0 bases and 4 bases, with 7 bases remaining between them. The CDR3 has 14 amino acids.

Only one count was recorded for this clone. The chain carries TRBV4-1 and TRBJ2-3, with 13 bases that match TRBD2. J was trimmed by 6 bases and V by 1 base; bases with no gene match: 13. The germline gives CDR1 MGHRA, CDR2 YSYEKL. The length of the CDR3 is 19 residues. CDR3 residues: CASSQVWGKTSGGPDTQYF. CDR3 DNA sequence: TGCGCCAGCAGCCAAGTGTGGGGGAAGACTAGCGGGGGGCCCGATACGCAGTATTTT.

The V call is TRBV4-1, the J call TRBJ1-4; a weak D match, TRBD1 (6 bases). V shed 0 bases and J shed 11 bases, with 22 bases lying between them. Germline V CDR1 and CDR2: MGHRA, YSYEKL. This CDR3 spans 17 amino acids. This CDR3 is CASSQESRSGHERKLFF. Here the CDR3 DNA reads TGCGCCAGCAGCCAAGAAAGCCGATCGGGACATGAGAGGAAACTGTTTTTT.

This sequence joins TRBV4-1 and TRBJ2-7, with TRBD2 matching 7 bases. In germline, CDR1 is MGHRA, CDR2 YSYEKL. CDR3 length: 16 residues. The ends lost 0 bases at V and 3 bases at J; junction bases unmatched: 8. CDR3 loop: CASSQESSGANYEQYF. The CDR3 coding sequence is TGCGCCAGCAGCCAAGAGTCTAGCGGAGCTAACTACGAGCAGTACTTC.

Remarks on this clone: One junction end disagrees with the germline gene, perhaps due to a read error. V usage is TRBV4-1 and J usage is TRBJ1-1, with 8 bases matching TRBD1. Germline CDR1 MGHRA, CDR2 YSYEKL. The CDR3 runs 13 residues. Written as DNA, the CDR3 is TGCGCCAGCAGCTATGACAGGGGATTCCCGGCTTCCTTT. Residues: CASSYDRGFPASF.

The chain employs TRBV5-1 and TRBJ2-5, with a possible D match to TRBD1 (5 bases). V was pared by 4 bases and J by 0 bases, with 13 bases between. CDR1 is SGHRS and CDR2 is YFSETQ in the germline V gene. The CDR3 has 15 residues. DNA of the CDR3: TGCGCCAGCAGCACGCCGGCAGGGAACCAAGAGACCCAGTACTTC. This encodes CASSTPAGNQETQYF.

In its sample, this clone was seen once. The chain employs TRBV27 and TRBJ2-3, with 15 bases that match TRBD2. There are 18 residues in the CDR3. Trimming cost V 1 base and J 0 bases; bases outside gene matches: 2. In germline, CDR1 is MNHEY, CDR2 SMNVEV (reference sequence). CDR3 coding DNA: TGTGCCAGCAGTTTATGGGGGACTAGCGGGGGGAGCACAGATACGCAGTATTTT. This encodes CASSLWGTSGGSTDTQYF.

This clone was seen more than once but under ten times. V and J are TRBV28 and TRBJ1-3, with D perhaps TRBD1 (5 bases). Looked up from germline, CDR1 is MDHEN and CDR2 is SYDVKM. The germline V and J ends were trimmed by 11 bases and 4 bases, with 9 bases remaining between them. This CDR3 has 11 amino acids. The chain's CDR3 is CAVWGGNTIYF. CDR3 nucleotide sequence: TGTGCCGTTTGGGGCGGAAACACCATATATTTT.

CDR3 loop: CATKLRVLSYEQYF. As DNA, the CDR3 is TGTGCCACCAAACTCCGGGTCCTTTCCTACGAGCAGTACTTC. The chain recombines TRBV9 with TRBJ2-7; D is undetermined. V was clipped by 9 bases and J by 1 base, with 17 bases between them. This CDR3 region has 14 residues. Germline V lookup: CDR1 SGDLS, CDR2 YYNGEE.

The chain uses TRBV5-1 and TRBJ2-5; D uncertain. Gene TRBJ2-7 matches the end of the DNA better, so the J call may be wrong. Germline V gives CDR1 SGHRS, CDR2 YFSETQ. This CDR3 spans 14 amino acids. The DNA for the CDR3 is TGCGCCAGCAGCTTGGCTGTAAGCTCCTACGAGCAGTACTTC. It yields the protein CASSLAVSSYEQYF.

The chain joins TRBV19 to TRBJ2-6, with TRBD1 matching 7 bases. J was trimmed by 0 bases and V by 9 bases; bases with no gene match: 5. Germline values: CDR1 LNHDA, CDR2 SQIVND (reference sequence). This CDR3 comprises 15 residues. CDR3 nucleotides: TGTGCCAGCCAGACAGGGATCTCTGGGGCCAACGTCCTGACTTTC. Translated: CASQTGISGANVLTF.